These 18 T cell receptor beta chains originate from one sample sequenced in a study of cytomegalovirus exposure and HLA in healthy donors. The PCR used 60 Vbeta and 13 Jbeta primers. Only in-frame clones appear in the TCRdb table, and some are missing; sequencing was by immunoSEQ multiplex PCR. Among 100,000 to 140,000 clones listed, about 85% were seen once. Material: PBMCs. The receptor set was obtained from a man aged 25 to 40 in good health and CMV-seronegative.

The chain uses TRBV6-6 and TRBJ2-3; D is possibly TRBD2 (5 bases). CDR1 and CDR2 (germline): MNHNY, SVGAGI (reference sequence). Between the trimmed V and J ends, which lost 7 bases and 5 bases, there was a span of 7 bases. This CDR3 has 11 amino acids. The CDR3 spells CASKLGDTQYF. CDR3 nucleotide sequence: TGTGCCAGCAAACTAGGAGATACGCAGTATTTT.

With regard to this clone: A read error may account for a junction end that differs from germline. The chain uses TRBV28 and TRBJ2-7, with 10 positions matching TRBD2. Germline V gene data show CDR1 as MDHEN and CDR2 as SYDVKM. The CDR3 is 13 residues long. The CDR3 nucleotides are TGTGCCAGCAGTCCGCAACCGGGACTAGCGAAATATTTC. Residues: CASSPQPGLAKYF.

V gene TRBV6-4 combines with J gene TRBJ1-4; D is possibly TRBD1 (5 bases). This CDR3 comprises 13 residues. V lost 5 bases and J 6 bases, leaving 10 bases between the germline ends. Germline V CDR1 and CDR2: MRHNA, SNTAGT. This chain's CDR3 is CASSFWGDEKLFF. CDR3 coding DNA: TGTGCCAGCAGTTTCTGGGGGGATGAAAAACTGTTTTTT.

The V gene is TRBV5-1, the J gene TRBJ2-7; D is unresolved. CDR1 and CDR2 (germline): SGHRS, YFSETQ. V was trimmed by 5 bases and J by 5 bases, leaving 20 bases between them. The CDR3 runs to 15 residues. The CDR3 is CASRLSVRPANEQYF. As DNA, the CDR3 is TGCGCCAGCAGATTGAGCGTCAGACCAGCCAACGAGCAGTACTTC.

The chain recombines TRBV25-1 with TRBJ2-7; TRBD2 matches 8 bases. The CDR3 is 16 residues long. The germline V gene encodes CDR1 MGHDK and CDR2 SYGVNS. The J segment lost 6 bases and the V segment lost 4 bases, leaving 14 bases of the junction unmatched. The CDR3 DNA follows: TGTGCCAGCAGTGGGGGGTTTAAGCGGGAGCCCCGCGAGCAGTACTTC. Its protein is CASSGGFKREPREQYF.

V and J are TRBV2 and TRBJ1-2; TRBD1 agrees at 10 bases. CDR1 and CDR2 from the germline V gene are SNHLY and FYNNEI. V shed 9 bases, J shed 4 bases, and the junction held 5 bases outside the gene matches. This CDR3 is built from 13 residues. CDR3 protein: CARTDRGLYGYTF. CDR3 bases: TGTGCCAGAACAGACAGGGGGCTCTATGGCTACACCTTC.

There are a few counts of this clone. The same CDR3 is also encoded by other DNA sequences in this sample. The chain employs TRBV6-4 and TRBJ2-3; possible D gene TRBD1, 6 bases. CDR3 length equals 15 residues. The V end was cut by 0 bases, the J end by 1 base, with 8 bases between. CDR1 is MRHNA, CDR2 SNTAGT, per germline. The CDR3 here is CASSDSPGGTDTQYF. The CDR3 DNA sequence: TGTGCCAGCAGTGACTCCCCAGGGGGCACAGATACGCAGTATTTT.

This clone occurred a few times. The chain carries TRBV29-1 and TRBJ1-4; D remains unclear. Trimming cost V 8 bases and J 6 bases, with 10 bases left between them. The CDR3 has 11 residues. The germline V gene has CDR1 SQVTM and CDR2 ANQGSEA. The CDR3 region is CSKEEYEKLFF. CDR3 DNA: TGCAGCAAAGAGGAATATGAAAAACTGTTTTTT. The variable domain in full, completed from reference TRBV29-1 and TRBJ1-4, reads SAVISQKPSRDICQRGTSLTIQCQVDSQVTMMFWYRQQPGQSLTLIATANQGSEATYESGFVIDKFPISRPNLTFSTLTVSNMSPEDSSIYLCSKEEYEKLFFGSGTQLSVL.

The rearrangement uses TRBV7-2 and TRBJ1-3; no clear D. Trimming removed 4 bases at V and 0 bases at J, with 4 bases between. The CDR3 totals 13 residues. Per germline, CDR1 SGHTA and CDR2 FQGNSA. Written as DNA, the CDR3 is TGTGCCAGCAGCTCAAACTCTGGAAACACCATATATTTT. Protein: CASSSNSGNTIYF.

The rearrangement joins TRBV29-1 to TRBJ1-3; 7 bases align to TRBD1. V dropped 7 bases and J dropped 4; count of bases not matched to a gene: 10. This CDR3 comprises 14 residues. Germline V CDR1 and CDR2: SQVTM, ANQGSEA. CDR3 residues: CSAESRDSGNTIYF. In DNA form, the CDR3 reads TGCAGCGCCGAGAGCCGGGACAGCGGAAACACCATATATTTT.

The chain carries TRBV13 and TRBJ2-5, with 7 bases matching TRBD2. J lost 5 bases, V lost 0 bases, and 3 bases had no gene match. Germline CDR1 and CDR2: PRHDT and FYEKMQ (reference sequence). CDR3 length: 14 amino acids. The CDR3 protein is CASSLGAAGETQYF. The CDR3 nucleotides read TGTGCCAGCAGCTTAGGAGCAGCGGGGGAGACCCAGTACTTC.

The table lists this clone with a few counts. The rearrangement joins TRBV6-5 to TRBJ1-4; the D gene is possibly TRBD1 (5 bases). CDR3 length: 14 residues. V was trimmed by 2 bases and J by 8 bases, leaving 12 bases between them. Germline-derived CDR1 and CDR2 are MNHEY and SVGAGI. CDR3 residues: CASSYGGVSEKLFF. The CDR3 DNA is TGTGCCAGCAGTTACGGGGGGGTGAGCGAAAAACTGTTTTTT.

The rearrangement joins TRBV6-5 to TRBJ1-2; tentative D call: TRBD1 (5 bases). This CDR3 comprises 13 residues. Germline CDR1 MNHEY, CDR2 SVGAGI. V was shortened by 6 bases and J by 8 bases, with 16 bases between the two germline ends. The CDR3 is CASRIDSVEGYTF. As DNA, the CDR3 is TGTGCCAGCAGAATCGACAGCGTGGAAGGCTACACCTTC.

This clone was detected a few times. The rearrangement joins TRBV4-1 to TRBJ2-1, with TRBD2 matching over 7 bases. Germline assignment: CDR1 MGHRA and CDR2 YSYEKL. The CDR3 has 14 residues. After removal of 2 bases from V and 7 bases from J, the junction contained 5 bases not matched to a gene. CDR3 region: CASSQTLGGNEQFF. The CDR3 coding sequence is TGCGCCAGCAGCCAAACGCTGGGGGGGAATGAGCAGTTCTTC.

The rearrangement links TRBV7-8 to TRBJ1-1, with D hard to call. This CDR3 comprises 16 residues. Germline values: CDR1 SGHVS, CDR2 FQNEAQ. Deletions cut 5 bases from V and 5 bases from J, with 21 bases between. This CDR3 reads CASSPTVAAARTEAFF. In nucleotides, the CDR3 is TGTGCCAGCAGCCCCACGGTCGCGGCAGCGAGGACTGAAGCTTTCTTT.

With respect to this clone: This CDR3 is also generated by other DNA sequences in the sample. The chain has TRBV5-1 and TRBJ1-1; possibly TRBD1 for D (5 bases). The germline CDR1 and CDR2 sequences are SGHRS and YFSETQ. Trimming removed 0 bases at V and 4 bases at J, with 7 bases between. The CDR3 runs to 13 residues. The CDR3 sequence is CASSLGGGTEAFF. CDR3 bases: TGCGCCAGCAGCTTGGGGGGGGGCACTGAAGCTTTCTTT.

As for this clone: At the DNA level, this CDR3 is encoded by other sequences in the same sample as well. This chain joins TRBV5-1 and TRBJ2-5; 10 bases line up with TRBD2. The CDR3 sequence is 14 residues long. The ends lost 6 bases at V and 1 base at J; junction bases unmatched: 3. The germline V gene encodes CDR1 SGHRS and CDR2 YFSETQ. Written as DNA, the CDR3 is TGCGCCAGCAAAACTAGCGGGGTCCAAGAGACCCAGTACTTC. This sequence encodes CASKTSGVQETQYF. The full variable domain, in which reference TRBV5-1 and TRBJ2-5 provide the parts outside the CDR3, is KAGVTQTPRYLIKTRGQQVTLSCSPISGHRSVSWYQQTPGQGLQFLFEYFSETQRNKGNFPGRFSGRQFSNSRSEMNVSTLELGDSALYLCASKTSGVQETQYFGPGTRLLVL.

This sequence joins TRBV29-1 and TRBJ1-2, with no clear D. Germline V gene sequence: CDR1 SQVTM, CDR2 ANQGSEA. CDR3 length equals 11 residues. The V end was cut by 7 bases, the J end by 5 bases, with 11 bases between. DNA for the CDR3: TGCAGCGCCCGGGTAGCGTATGGCTACACCTTC. Its translation: CSARVAYGYTF.